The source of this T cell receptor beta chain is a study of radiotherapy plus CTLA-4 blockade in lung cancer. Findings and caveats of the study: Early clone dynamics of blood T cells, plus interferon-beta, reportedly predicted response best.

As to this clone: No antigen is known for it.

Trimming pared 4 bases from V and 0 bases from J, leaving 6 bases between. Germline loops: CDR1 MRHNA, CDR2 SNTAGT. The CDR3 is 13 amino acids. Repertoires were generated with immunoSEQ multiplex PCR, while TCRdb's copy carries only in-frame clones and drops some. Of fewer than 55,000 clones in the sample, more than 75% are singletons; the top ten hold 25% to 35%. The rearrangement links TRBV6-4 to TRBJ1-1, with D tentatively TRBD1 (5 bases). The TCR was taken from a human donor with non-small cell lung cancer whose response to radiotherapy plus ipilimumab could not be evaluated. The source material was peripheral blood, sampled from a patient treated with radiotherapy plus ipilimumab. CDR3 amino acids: CASSAQVNTEAFF. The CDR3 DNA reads TGTGCCAGCAGTGCACAGGTGAACACTGAAGCTTTCTTT.